This T cell receptor beta chain was identified in a study of OX40 agonist ivuxolimab in advanced cancers. Profiling relied on immunoSEQ multiplex PCR, and the TCRdb table lists in-frame clones only, not all of them. This table has roughly 49,000 clones, roughly 79% appearing once. The length of the CDR3 is 16 residues. Trimming removed 7 bases at V and 2 bases at J, with 20 bases between. CDR1 MDHEN and CDR2 SYDVKM come from the germline V gene. J is TRBJ1-2 and V is TRBV28, with no clear D. The source is an adult with an advanced solid tumor such as melanoma, head and neck, liver or kidney cancer. Material: CD4+ or CD8+ T cells sorted from blood, obtained in a trial of the OX40 agonist ivuxolimab. The CDR3 spells CASKRHNLQGNYGYTF. The CDR3 DNA is TGTGCCAGCAAAAGACATAACCTCCAAGGGAACTATGGCTACACCTTC.